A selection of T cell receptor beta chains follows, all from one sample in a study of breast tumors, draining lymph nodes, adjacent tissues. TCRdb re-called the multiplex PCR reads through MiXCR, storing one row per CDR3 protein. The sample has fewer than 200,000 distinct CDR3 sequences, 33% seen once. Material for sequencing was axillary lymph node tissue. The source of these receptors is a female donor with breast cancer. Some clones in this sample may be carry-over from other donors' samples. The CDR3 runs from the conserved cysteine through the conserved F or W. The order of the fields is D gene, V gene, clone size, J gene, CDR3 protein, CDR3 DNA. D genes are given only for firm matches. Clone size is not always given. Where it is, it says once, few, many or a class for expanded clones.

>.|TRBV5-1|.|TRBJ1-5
CASSLRSSVRRFSNQPQHF
TGCGCCAGCAGCTTGAGGAGTTCAGTTCGGAGGTTTAGCAATCAGCCCCAGCATTTT
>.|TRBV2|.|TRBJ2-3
CASIGKLRNTQYF
TGTGCCAGCATTGGCAAGCTTAGAAATACGCAGTATTTT
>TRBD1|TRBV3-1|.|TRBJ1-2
CASSPLGRGGDSKYF
TGTGCCAGCAGCCCCCTCGGGCGAGGGGGGGACAGTAAGTACTTC
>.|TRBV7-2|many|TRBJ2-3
CASSQRGWGPDTQYF
TGTGCCAGCAGCCAAAGGGGGTGGGGTCCAGATACGCAGTATTTT
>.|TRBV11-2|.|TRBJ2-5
CASSFGIEAVGRETQYF
TGTGCCAGCAGCTTTGGTATTGAGGCTGTGGGCCGGGAGACCCAGTACTTC
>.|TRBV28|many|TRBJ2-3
CASSSLTDTQYF
TGTGCCAGCAGTTCCCTCACAGATACGCAGTATTTT
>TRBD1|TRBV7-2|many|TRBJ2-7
CASSLKGGQGSYEQYF
TGTGCCAGCAGCTTAAAAGGAGGACAGGGGAGCTACGAGCAGTACTTC
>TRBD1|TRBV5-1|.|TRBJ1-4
CASSLSGTGVEKLFF
TGCGCCAGCAGCTTGTCCGGGACAGGGGTTGAAAAACTGTTTTTT
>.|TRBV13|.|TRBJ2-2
CASTITDPGELFF
TGTGCCAGCACCATAACGGATCCCGGGGAGCTGTTTTTT
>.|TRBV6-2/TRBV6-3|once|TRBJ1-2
CASSYNDPNYGYTF
TGCGCCAGCAGTTACAACGACCCCAACTATGGCTACACCTTC
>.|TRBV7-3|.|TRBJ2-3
CASSPQGTSTDTQYF
TGTGCCAGCAGCCCACAGGGGACTAGCACAGATACGCAGTATTTT
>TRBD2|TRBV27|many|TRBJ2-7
CASSPGRVYEQYF
TGTGCCAGCAGCCCTGGGAGGGTCTACGAGCAGTACTTC
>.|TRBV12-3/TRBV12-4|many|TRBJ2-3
CASSEGVTWTDTQYF
TGTGCCAGCAGTGAAGGGGTTACTTGGACAGATACGCAGTATTTT
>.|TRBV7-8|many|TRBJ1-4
CASSLSSRLASGEKLFF
TGTGCCAGCAGCTTATCTAGTCGTTTAGCTAGCGGCGAAAAACTGTTTTTT
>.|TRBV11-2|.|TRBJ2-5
CASSLVLQETRYF
TGTGCCAGCAGCTTAGTGTTGCAAGAGACCCGGTACTTC
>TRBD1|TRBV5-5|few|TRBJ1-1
CASSFSGTGGPEAFF
TGTGCCAGCAGCTTTAGCGGGACAGGAGGACCTGAGGCTTTCTTT
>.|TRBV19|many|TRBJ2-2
CATSLLGAGELFF
TGTGCCACCTCACTATTGGGGGCCGGGGAGCTGTTTTTT
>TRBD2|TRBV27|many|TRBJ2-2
CASSLAGVNTGELFF
TGTGCCAGCAGCCTAGCGGGAGTGAACACCGGGGAGCTGTTTTTT
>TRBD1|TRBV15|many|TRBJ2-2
CATSQSRGRTGELFF
TGTGCCACCAGCCAGAGCAGGGGGCGAACCGGGGAGCTGTTTTTT
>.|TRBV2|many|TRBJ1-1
CASSTIRGKGTEAFF
TGTGCCAGCAGTACCATCAGGGGAAAAGGCACTGAAGCTTTCTTT
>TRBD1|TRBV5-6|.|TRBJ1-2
CASRPRQGHGYTF
TGTGCCAGCAGGCCGCGACAGGGCCATGGCTACACCTTC
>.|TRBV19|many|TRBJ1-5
CASSIRGVHQPQHF
TGTGCCAGTAGTATACGAGGGGTTCATCAGCCCCAGCATTTT
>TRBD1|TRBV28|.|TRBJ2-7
CASSAGGTGDEQYF
TGTGCCAGCAGTGCCGGCGGGACAGGGGACGAGCAGTACTTC
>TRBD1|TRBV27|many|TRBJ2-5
CASSSYRGRRETQYF
TGTGCCAGCAGTTCCTACAGGGGGCGGAGGGAGACCCAGTACTTC
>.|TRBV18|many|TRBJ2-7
CASSPLILYEQYF
TGTGCCAGCTCACCACTAATTCTCTACGAGCAGTACTTC
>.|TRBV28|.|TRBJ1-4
CASSIPYTAKTFF
TGTGCCAGCAGTATCCCATACACGGCTAAAACGTTTTTT
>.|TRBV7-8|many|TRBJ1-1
CASSLDTGWDTEAFF
TGTGCCAGCAGCTTAGACACCGGCTGGGACACTGAAGCTTTCTTT
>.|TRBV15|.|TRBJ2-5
CATSRNRGGRDQETQYF
TGTGCCACCAGCAGAAACCGCGGGGGCCGTGACCAAGAGACCCAGTACTTC
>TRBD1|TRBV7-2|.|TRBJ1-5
CASSLGTGGGNQPQHF
TGTGCCAGCAGCCTAGGGACAGGGGGCGGCAATCAGCCCCAGCATTTT
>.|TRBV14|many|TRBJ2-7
CASSQAGVTYEQYF
TGTGCCAGCAGCCAAGCAGGGGTAACCTACGAGCAGTACTTC
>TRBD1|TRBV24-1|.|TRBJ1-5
CATSDTGTAFNQPQHF
TGTGCCACCAGTGACACCGGGACAGCGTTCAATCAGCCCCAGCATTTT
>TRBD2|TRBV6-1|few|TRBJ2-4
CAAVRGLAGGQAKNIQYF
TGTGCCGCCGTCAGGGGGCTAGCGGGGGGGCAAGCCAAAAACATTCAGTACTTC
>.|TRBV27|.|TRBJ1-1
CASSLYRDMKAFF
TGTGCCAGCAGTTTATATAGGGACATGAAAGCTTTCTTT
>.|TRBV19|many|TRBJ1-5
CASNVAGARQPQHF
TGTGCCAGTAACGTTGCCGGGGCGAGGCAGCCCCAGCATTTT
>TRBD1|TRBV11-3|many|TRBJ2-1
CASGTGGGEQFF
TGTGCCAGCGGCACAGGGGGTGGTGAGCAGTTCTTC
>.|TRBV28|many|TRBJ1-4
CASSPRGSINEKLFF
TGTGCCAGCAGCCCTAGGGGAAGTATTAATGAAAAACTGTTTTTT
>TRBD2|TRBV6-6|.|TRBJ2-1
CASSYSPAGAYNEQFF
TGTGCCAGCAGTTACTCCCCAGCGGGGGCCTACAATGAGCAGTTCTTC
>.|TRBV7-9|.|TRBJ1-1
CASSLAVWGTEAFF
TGTGCCAGCAGCTTAGCGGTTTGGGGCACTGAAGCTTTCTTT
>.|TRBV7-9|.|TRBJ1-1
CASSLAGNTEAFF
TGTGCCAGCAGCTTGGCCGGTAACACTGAAGCTTTCTTT
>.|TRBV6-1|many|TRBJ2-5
CASSRLRGETQYF
TGTGCCAGCAGTCGGCTGAGGGGAGAGACCCAGTACTTC
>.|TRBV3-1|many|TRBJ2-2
CASSQVLGGELFF
TGTGCCAGCAGCCAAGTGCTTGGCGGGGAGCTGTTTTTT
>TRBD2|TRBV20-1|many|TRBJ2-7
CSALRGGSSSYEQYF
TGCAGTGCGCTTCGGGGGGGATCGAGCTCCTACGAGCAGTACTTC
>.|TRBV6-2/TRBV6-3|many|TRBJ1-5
CASTWGFGQPQHF
TGTGCCAGCACATGGGGGTTCGGTCAGCCCCAGCATTTT
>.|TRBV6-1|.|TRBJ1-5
CASSQRTPWGNQPQHF
TGTGCCAGCAGTCAAAGGACCCCGTGGGGCAATCAGCCCCAGCATTTT
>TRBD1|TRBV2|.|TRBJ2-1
CASSQGANNEQFF
TGTGCCAGCAGTCAGGGGGCGAATAATGAGCAGTTCTTC
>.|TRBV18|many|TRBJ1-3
CASSPEEGSGNTIYF
TGTGCCAGCTCACCCGAGGAGGGCTCTGGAAACACCATATATTTT
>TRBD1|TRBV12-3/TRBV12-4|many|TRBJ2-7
CASSFWGGTGFEEQYF
TGTGCCAGCAGTTTCTGGGGCGGGACAGGGTTCGAAGAGCAGTACTTC
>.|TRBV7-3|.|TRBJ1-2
CASNPMAERYGYTF
TGTGCCAGCAATCCTATGGCGGAGAGGTATGGCTACACCTTC
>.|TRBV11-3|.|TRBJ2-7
CASSQEDSYEQYF
TGTGCCAGCAGCCAGGAGGATTCCTACGAGCAGTACTTC
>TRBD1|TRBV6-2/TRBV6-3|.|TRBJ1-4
CASSGRQGSGEKLFF
TGTGCCAGCAGTGGAAGACAGGGTTCGGGGGAAAAACTGTTTTTT
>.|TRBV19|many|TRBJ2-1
CASSIAAGWAQFF
TGTGCCAGTAGTATAGCGGCGGGTTGGGCGCAGTTCTTC
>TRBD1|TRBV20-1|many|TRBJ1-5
CSSGGTGIQPQHF
TGCAGCTCCGGGGGGACAGGGATACAGCCCCAGCATTTT